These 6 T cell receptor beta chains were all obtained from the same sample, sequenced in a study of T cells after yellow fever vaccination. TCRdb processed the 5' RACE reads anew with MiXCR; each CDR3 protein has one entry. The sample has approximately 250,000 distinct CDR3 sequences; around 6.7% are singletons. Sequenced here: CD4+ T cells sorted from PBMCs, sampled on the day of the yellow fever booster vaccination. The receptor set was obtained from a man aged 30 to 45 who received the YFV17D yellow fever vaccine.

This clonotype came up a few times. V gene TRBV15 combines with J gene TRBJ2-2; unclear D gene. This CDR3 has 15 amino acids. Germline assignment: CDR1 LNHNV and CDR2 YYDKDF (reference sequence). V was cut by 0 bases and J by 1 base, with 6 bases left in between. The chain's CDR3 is CATSRDPVNTGELFF. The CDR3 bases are TGTGCCACCAGCAGAGATCCGGTGAACACCGGGGAGCTGTTTTTT.

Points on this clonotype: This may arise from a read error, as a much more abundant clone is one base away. DNA of the CDR3: TGTGCCAGCAGCTCAGCGACTAGCGGGGGCCAAGAGACCCAGTACTTC. Translated: CASSSATSGGQETQYF. The genes are TRBV7-2 and TRBJ2-5; 12 nucleotides line up with TRBD2. Germline V CDR1 and CDR2: SGHTA, FQGNSA. The CDR3 is made up of 16 amino acids. V dropped 4 bases and J dropped 1; count of bases not matched to a gene: 4.

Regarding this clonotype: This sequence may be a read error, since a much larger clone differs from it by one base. As DNA, the CDR3 is TGTGCCGGCAGGCATTCAGGGGGAAGGGGTAACACTGAAGCTTTCTTT. Its translation is CAGRHSGGRGNTEAFF. The V and J genes are TRBV12-3 or TRBV12-4 and TRBJ1-1, with TRBD1 identical over 7 bases. This CDR3 contains 16 residues.

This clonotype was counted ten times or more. CDR3 DNA sequence: TGTGCCAGCAGAGTGACAGGGGGTTTCGGGGAGCTGTTTTTT. Its protein is CASRVTGGFGELFF. The chain uses TRBV12-3 or TRBV12-4 and TRBJ2-2; 9 bases are a match to TRBD1. CDR3 length: 14 amino acids. Unmatched junction bases numbered 6, after V lost 6 bases and J lost 7 bases.

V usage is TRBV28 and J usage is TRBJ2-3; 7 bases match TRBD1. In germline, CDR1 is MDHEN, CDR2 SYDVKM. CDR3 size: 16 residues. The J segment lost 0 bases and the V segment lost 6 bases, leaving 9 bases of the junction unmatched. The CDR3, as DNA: TGTGCCAGCAGCATCGGACAGGCTTCTAGCACAGATACGCAGTATTTT. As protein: CASSIGQASSTDTQYF.

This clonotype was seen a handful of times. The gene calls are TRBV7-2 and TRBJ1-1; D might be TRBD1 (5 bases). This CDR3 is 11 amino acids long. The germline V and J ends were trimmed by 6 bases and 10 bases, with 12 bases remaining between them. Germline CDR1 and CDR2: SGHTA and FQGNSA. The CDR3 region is CASRYGQGAFF. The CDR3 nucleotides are TGTGCCAGCAGATACGGGCAGGGAGCTTTCTTT.